The table lists the clone carrying this T cell receptor beta chain with a count of one. Its antigen is unidentified. Only in-frame clones appear in the TCRdb table, and some are missing; sequencing was by immunoSEQ multiplex PCR. The sample shows approximately 120,000 clones, nearly 90% of them seen only once. Trimming stripped 1 base from V and 2 bases from J, with 15 bases between. The CDR3 consists of 16 residues. From germline, CDR1 is KGHSH and CDR2 LQKENI. This record belongs to a study of T cell responses to AZD1222 COVID-19 vaccine. Study-wide results and caveats: Females outnumbered males among donors, who were mostly white British; clonal diversity was possibly underestimated.

The rearrangement uses TRBV18 and TRBJ2-7, with D tentatively TRBD2 (6 bases). Here the sequenced sample was peripheral blood, taken on day 0 of AZD1222 vaccination. This TCR was recovered from an adult in good health. The CDR3 region is CASSPRGGKDTYEQYV. CDR3 coding DNA: TGTGCCAGCTCACCACGAGGAGGGAAGGACACCTACGAGCAGTACGTC.